This passage covers 10 T cell receptor beta chains from one sample sequenced in a study of response to subunit inactivated influenza vaccine. TCRdb reprocessed the RT-PCR reads via MiXCR and lists one record per CDR3 protein. The sample includes roughly 500,000 distinct CDR3 sequences, approximately 15% of them seen just once. This material consisted of CD4+ T cells sorted from PBMCs, taken 23 to 25 months after vaccination. Receptors were obtained from a man aged 45-69 years who received an inactivated influenza vaccine.

On this clonotype: This may be a read error, as it is one base from a much larger clone. The rearrangement links TRBV4-2 to TRBJ1-2, with 7 bases matching TRBD1. Germline CDR1 and CDR2: LGHNA and YNFKEQ. CDR3 size: 13 residues. The CDR3 protein is CTSSQETGYGYTF. The CDR3 coding sequence is TGTACCAGCAGCCAAGAGACAGGGTATGGCTACACCTTC.

This clonotype was observed a handful of times. V is TRBV9 and J is TRBJ2-3; 13 nucleotides align to TRBD2. The CDR3 is 17 residues long. Trimming at V came to 4 bases and at J to 3 bases, leaving 8 bases not matched to a gene. The germline gives CDR1 SGDLS, CDR2 YYNGEE. CDR3 in amino acids: CASSPGTSGMLTDTQYF. CDR3 bases: TGTGCCAGCAGCCCAGGGACTAGCGGGATGTTAACAGATACGCAGTATTTT.

V gene TRBV6-4 combines with J gene TRBJ2-2; the D is unclear. The germline gives CDR1 MRHNA, CDR2 SNTAGT. Trimming took 4 bases from V and 4 from J, leaving 10 bases between them. The CDR3 consists of 14 residues. The CDR3 region is CASSGAPGTGELFF. The CDR3 nucleotides are TGTGCCAGCAGTGGGGCTCCCGGCACCGGGGAGCTGTTTTTT.

This clonotype appeared a few times. The rearrangement joins TRBV28 to TRBJ2-7; D gene ambiguous. The V end lost 3 bases, the J end lost 3 bases, and 24 bases lay between the germline ends. Per the germline V gene, CDR1 is MDHEN and CDR2 is SYDVKM. This CDR3 comprises 18 residues. CDR3 sequence: CASSFSIVLGRSHYEQYF. As DNA, the CDR3 is TGTGCCAGCAGTTTCTCCATTGTCCTCGGTAGAAGTCACTACGAGCAGTACTTC.

The J gene is TRBJ1-1, the V gene TRBV2, with D tentatively TRBD1 (6 bases). CDR1 is SNHLY and CDR2 is FYNNEI in the germline V gene. The CDR3 extends over 15 amino acids. Trimming took 6 bases from V and 0 from J, leaving 14 bases between them. CDR3 protein: CASRATGTLNTEAFF. CDR3 sequence (DNA): TGTGCCAGCAGAGCAACCGGGACACTGAACACTGAAGCTTTCTTT.

This clonotype was recorded at least ten times. This sequence joins TRBV3-1 and TRBJ2-2; no clear D gene. In germline, CDR1 is LGHDT, CDR2 YNNKEL (reference sequence). V was cut by 6 bases and J by 1 base, with 6 bases left in between. This CDR3 has 13 amino acids. CDR3 residues: CASSQVNTGELFF. CDR3 sequence (DNA): TGTGCCAGCAGTCAGGTGAACACCGGGGAGCTGTTTTTT.

This clonotype was found a few times. The chain recombines TRBV29-1 with TRBJ2-1; 7 bases match TRBD1. V shed 6 bases and J 2 bases; nucleotides not matched to a gene: 7. Germline CDR1 SQVTM, CDR2 ANQGSEA. This CDR3 has 14 residues. CDR3 DNA: TGCAGCGTGAAAGGACAGGCTGCCTACAATGAGCAGTTCTTC. Translation: CSVKGQAAYNEQFF.

The chain has TRBV29-1 and TRBJ2-1; 12 bases line up with TRBD2. The CDR3 consists of 13 residues. Germline V gene data show CDR1 as SQVTM and CDR2 as ANQGSEA. The ends lost 7 bases at V and 9 bases at J; junction bases unmatched: 7. CDR3: CSADLAGGIEQFF. In DNA, the CDR3 is TGCAGCGCTGACCTAGCGGGAGGGATTGAGCAGTTCTTC.

This clonotype was counted a few times. The gene calls are TRBV12-3 or TRBV12-4 and TRBJ2-1, with D tentatively TRBD1 or TRBD2 (5 bases each). CDR3 length equals 16 residues. V was clipped by 6 bases and J by 3 bases, with 18 bases between them. Written as DNA, the CDR3 is TGTGCCAGCAGCCGAACGGGGCGGACGGTCTACAATGAGCAGTTCTTC. Protein product: CASSRTGRTVYNEQFF.

In its sample, this clonotype was seen a few times. The chain combines TRBV7-9 with TRBJ2-5; D is possibly TRBD1 (6 bases). From germline, CDR1 is SEHNR and CDR2 FQNEAQ (reference sequence). V was shortened by 5 bases and J by 5 bases, with 18 bases between the two germline ends. This CDR3 is 15 amino acids long. The CDR3 nucleotides are TGTGCCAGCAGCACCCCTCTGGGACAATGGGAGACCCAGTACTTC. Translation gives CASSTPLGQWETQYF.